These 3 T cell receptor beta chains originate from one sample sequenced in a study of T cell responses to AZD1222 COVID-19 vaccine. This table comes from immunoSEQ multiplex PCR, and its TCRdb copy is limited to in-frame clones, with some not included. The sample lists around 100,000 clones, 75% to 90% occurring once. Specimen: peripheral blood, collected on day 0 of AZD1222 vaccination. The origin of the receptors is an adult in good health.

The chain has TRBV4-2 and TRBJ2-3; 11 bases fit TRBD2. CDR1 and CDR2 (germline): LGHNA, YNFKEQ. V was pared by 4 bases and J by 2 bases, with 8 bases of the junction left unmatched. The CDR3 runs 17 residues. The chain's CDR3 is CASSPILAGGSTDTQYF. The CDR3 region has the DNA TGTGCCAGCAGCCCCATTCTAGCGGGGGGTTCCACAGATACGCAGTATTTT.

This chain links TRBV19 with TRBJ2-7, with 10 bases fitting TRBD1. CDR3 length: 15 amino acids. Losses at the gene ends were 1 base for V and 7 bases for J; bases not matched to a gene: 7. Germline V gene sequence: CDR1 LNHDA, CDR2 SQIVND (reference sequence). The DNA of the CDR3 is TGTGCCAGTAGTATAGGCGGGACAGGGGTCCGGGAGCAGTACTTC. Translated: CASSIGGTGVREQYF. Looking up the rest from reference TRBV19 and TRBJ2-7 gives the full variable domain: DGGITQSPKYLFRKEGQNVTLSCEQNLNHDAMYWYRQDPGQGLRLIYYSQIVNDFQKGDIAEGYSVSREKKESFPLTVTSAQKNPTAFYLCASSIGGTGVREQYFGPGTRLTVT.

The chain recombines TRBV29-1 with TRBJ2-3; D is possibly TRBD1 (7 bases). The germline gives CDR1 SQVTM, CDR2 ANQGSEA. With 6 bases removed from V and 1 base from J, the gap between germline ends came to 17 bases. The CDR3 sequence is 15 residues long. The CDR3 here is CSVRQGGSGTDTQYF. The CDR3 DNA reads as TGCAGCGTCCGACAGGGAGGTAGCGGCACAGATACGCAGTATTTT.